This T cell receptor beta chain was observed in a study of CD8 T cells in ankylosing spondylitis. In germline, CDR1 is SGHVS, CDR2 FQNEAQ. V gave up 4 bases and J gave up 3 bases; unmatched junction bases: 9. This CDR3 is 16 amino acids long. Study results and limitations: A TCR beta motif of several highly homologous variants appeared characteristic of ankylosing spondylitis blood. Peripheral blood held disease-linked clones only at relatively low frequency, and these were CD8+. As reported, disease-linked clones showed significant enrichment in matched ankylosing spondylitis synovial fluid. Some motif variants were previously reported in reactive arthritis synovial fluid and blood.

With respect to this clonotype: The target antigen is unknown.

In making TCR beta libraries, quantitative 5'-RACE with molecular barcodes was used. A single record per CDR3 protein comes from TCRdb applying MiXCR to the 5' RACE reads. The sample contains roughly 90,000 distinct CDR3 sequences, roughly 9% of which appear only once. The sequence was collected from a male donor with ankylosing spondylitis. This rearrangement joins TRBV7-8 to TRBJ1-5; 7 bases agree with TRBD1. Input material: blood, either unsorted or a sorted T cell fraction (not recorded which). DNA for the CDR3: TGTGCCAGCAGCTACCTCAGGGGGGAGAACAATCAGCCCCAGCATTTT. It specifies CASSYLRGENNQPQHF. The full variable domain, its missing parts supplied by reference TRBV7-8 and TRBJ1-5, is GAGVSQSPRYKVAKRGQDVALRCDPISGHVSLFWYQQALGQGPEFLTYFQNEAQLDKSGLPSDRFFAERPEGSVSTLKIQRTQQEDSAVYLCASSYLRGENNQPQHFGDGTRLSIL.